This T cell receptor beta chain derives from a study of T cell repertoires in cytomegalovirus infection. Turning to the study itself: Indicated by public TCR beta signatures were CMV infection and matching HLA type.

Using its own MiXCR run on the reads, TCRdb lists one record per CDR3 protein. The sample has 830,000 or so distinct CDR3 sequences; less than 35% are singletons. This clonotype was detected ten times or more. Its specificity is unknown. Germline V gives CDR1 SGHVS, CDR2 FQNEAQ. This CDR3 is built from 14 residues. The V and J ends lost 5 bases and 6 bases respectively, with 13 bases between them. The study's findings and limits: Summed public TCR beta family frequency identified CMV carriers bearing the relevant HLA. CMV-specific TCR beta clonotypes restricted by HLA-C were the ones dominating the ex vivo response.

The rearrangement joins TRBV7-8 to TRBJ2-2; no reliable D call. The source material was cultured CD8+ T cells from PBMCs, sampled from culture after CMV antigen stimulation. This clonotype was obtained from a human donor in good health (CMV status not recorded). Some clones in this sample may be carry-over from other donors' samples. Written as DNA, the CDR3 is TGTGCCAGCAGCCCGGAAGGCGGTGCCGGGGAGCTGTTTTTT. Amino acids: CASSPEGGAGELFF.